The next 21 T cell receptor beta chains were all read from a single sample in a study of T cells in Graves' hyperthyroidism and ophthalmopathy. TCR beta CDR3 sequences were amplified from RNA transcripts. First-round RT-PCR targeting the TCR CDR3 was performed with the HTBI primer set. TCRdb ran MiXCR on the multiplex PCR reads and lists one entry per CDR3 protein. The data contain under 550,000 distinct CDR3 sequences, just under 20% of them singletons. The sequencing sample was made of blood. These receptors came from a middle-aged man with Graves' ophthalmopathy.

A few counts support this clonotype. J is TRBJ2-3 and V is TRBV20-1; maybe TRBD1 (5 bases). Trimming stripped 7 bases from V and 0 bases from J, with 14 bases between. The CDR3 loop spans 14 amino acids. Looked up from germline, CDR1 is DFQATT and CDR2 is SNEGSKA (reference sequence). The CDR3 sequence is CSGTRQPSTDTQYF. The CDR3 DNA reads TGCAGTGGCACACGACAGCCTAGCACAGATACGCAGTATTTT.

This clonotype was recorded a few times. The CDR3 nucleotides read TGTGCCAGCAGCAATGGGGGGTCCGGGGAGCTGTTTTTT. Its translation: CASSNGGSGELFF. This sequence joins TRBV7-3 and TRBJ2-2; D possibly corresponds to TRBD2 (6 bases). Trimming cost V 5 bases and J 6 bases, with 10 bases left between them. The CDR3 runs to 13 residues. CDR1 and CDR2 (germline): SGHTA, FQGTGA.

CDR3 coding DNA: TGCGCCAGCAGCTTGGCCACAGGGGCTCTCTCTGGGGCCAACGTCCTGACTTTC. Its protein is CASSLATGALSGANVLTF. The rearrangement uses TRBV5-1 and TRBJ2-6, with 7 bases lining up with TRBD1. Germline V CDR1 and CDR2: SGHRS, YFSETQ. V lost 0 bases to trimming and J lost 0 bases; unmatched junction nucleotides: 6. The CDR3 is 18 amino acids.

Regarding this clonotype: A much larger clone lies a single base off, so this may be a read error. The chain carries TRBV7-9 and TRBJ2-5; maybe TRBD2 (6 bases). Germline V gene lookup returns CDR1 SEHNR and CDR2 FQNEAQ (reference sequence). This CDR3 is 12 amino acids long. DNA for the CDR3: TGTGCCAGCAGGCGGGAACAAGAGATCCAGTACTTC. Translation gives CASRREQEIQYF.

In its sample, this clonotype was seen a few times. The chain recombines TRBV20-1 with TRBJ2-3; 11 nucleotides line up with TRBD2. There are 14 residues in the CDR3. The trim removed 5 bases at V and 2 bases at J, leaving 3 bases unmatched. Germline values: CDR1 DFQATT, CDR2 SNEGSKA (reference sequence). CDR3 in DNA: TGCAGTGCTCTTAGCGGGAGGGCCACAGATACGCAGTATTTT. Translated, it gives CSALSGRATDTQYF.

There are many counts of this clonotype. This chain uses TRBV6-1 with TRBJ2-2; D unclear. Between the trimmed V and J ends, which lost 2 bases and 5 bases, there was a span of 18 bases. This CDR3 has 17 amino acids. The germline CDR1 and CDR2 sequences are MNHNS and SASEGT. The CDR3 DNA reads as TGTGCCAGCAGTGAACTAACACCTCCTGTTAAGACCGGGGAGCTGTTTTTT. This gives the protein CASSELTPPVKTGELFF.

This chain uses TRBV9 with TRBJ2-1, with 9 positions matching TRBD2. This CDR3 contains 16 residues. Trimming cost V 0 bases and J 8 bases; bases outside gene matches: 9. Germline assignment: CDR1 SGDLS and CDR2 YYNGEE. The CDR3 spells CASSVGSFSGGYEQFF. Here the CDR3 DNA reads TGTGCCAGCAGCGTAGGAAGTTTTAGCGGGGGTTATGAGCAGTTCTTC.

The chain uses TRBV3-1 and TRBJ2-5, with 7 bases fitting TRBD2. The CDR3 has 14 amino acids. V lost 0 bases, J lost 5 bases, and 3 bases stayed unmatched. CDR1 and CDR2 (germline): LGHDT, YNNKEL (reference sequence). The CDR3 DNA is TGTGCCAGCAGCCAAGATCTCGGGAGGGAGACCCAGTACTTC. This sequence encodes CASSQDLGRETQYF.

This clonotype was observed a few times. This chain uses TRBV20-1 with TRBJ1-5, with TRBD1 as a possible D gene (5 bases). The CDR3 covers 14 residues. Deletions cut 6 bases from V and 1 base from J, with 13 bases between. Germline values: CDR1 DFQATT, CDR2 SNEGSKA (reference sequence). The CDR3 loop is CSARPGGSNQPQHF. The DNA for the CDR3 is TGCAGTGCCCGCCCCGGGGGAAGCAATCAGCCCCAGCATTTT.

This clonotype has a count of ten or more. The chain combines TRBV12-3 or TRBV12-4 with TRBJ1-5, with 8 bases that match TRBD1. With V trimmed by 6 bases and J by 7 bases, 11 bases remained unmatched. The CDR3 is 15 residues long. The DNA for the CDR3 is TGTGCCAGCAGCCCCCCTGGACAGGGTATACAGCCCCAGCATTTT. Protein sequence: CASSPPGQGIQPQHF.

V and J are TRBV15 and TRBJ2-5; D may be TRBD1 (10 bases). The germline CDR1 and CDR2 sequences are LNHNV and YYDKDF (reference sequence). The CDR3 spans 22 residues. V was clipped by 0 bases and J by 1 base, with 30 bases between them. In nucleotides, the CDR3 is TGTGCCACCAGCAGAGAGGAGACAGGGGGCGGGCTAGCGGGACTCGCCCAAGAGACCCAGTACTTC. The encoded protein is CATSREETGGGLAGLAQETQYF.

V gene TRBV9 combines with J gene TRBJ2-3, with D possibly being TRBD2 (6 bases). CDR1 is SGDLS, CDR2 YYNGEE, per germline. CDR3 size: 17 residues. V lost 2 bases and J lost 4, with 20 bases in between. CDR3 in amino acids: CASSVDGGGSGSDTQYF. The CDR3 DNA reads TGTGCCAGCAGCGTTGATGGGGGAGGTTCAGGGTCAGATACGCAGTATTTT.

This clonotype came up many times. The CDR3 DNA reads TGTGCCATCAGACAGGGGGCAGGGGACGAGCAGTACTTC. Encoded protein: CAIRQGAGDEQYF. This chain links TRBV10-3 with TRBJ2-7, with 9 bases fitting TRBD1. The CDR3 runs to 13 residues. The V segment lost 6 bases and the J segment 5 bases; nucleotides outside the gene matches: 5. CDR1 is ENHRY, CDR2 SYGVKD, per germline.

This clonotype has a count of ten or more. The V call is TRBV13, the J call TRBJ1-6; D is unclear. This CDR3 is 12 amino acids long. Germline V lookup: CDR1 PRHDT, CDR2 FYEKMQ (reference sequence). Deletions cut 3 bases from V and 7 bases from J, with 4 bases between. The CDR3 loop reads CASSLGNSPLHF. Here the CDR3 DNA reads TGTGCCAGCAGCTTGGGGAATTCACCCCTCCACTTT.

A note on this clonotype: Given a much more abundant clone one base away, this may be a read error. The rearrangement joins TRBV2 to TRBJ2-1; D not resolved. Germline V gives CDR1 SNHLY, CDR2 FYNNEI. The CDR3 covers 14 residues. The CDR3 sequence is CASIVGTAYSEQFF. As DNA, the CDR3 is TGTGCCAGCATCGTGGGCACTGCCTACAGTGAGCAGTTCTTC.

V and J are TRBV29-1 and TRBJ2-7, with 10 positions matching TRBD1. V was clipped by 7 bases and J by 6 bases; unmatched bases: 6. Germline V CDR1 and CDR2: SQVTM, ANQGSEA. This CDR3 spans 12 amino acids. CDR3: CSAQTGGGEQYF. DNA for the CDR3: TGCAGCGCCCAGACAGGGGGCGGCGAGCAGTACTTC.

This clonotype turned up a few times. The chain has TRBV7-9 and TRBJ2-2, with no clear D. The CDR3 length is 14 residues. Trimming left V 5 bases short and J 5 bases short, with 12 bases between. CDR1 SEHNR and CDR2 FQNEAQ come from the germline V gene (reference sequence). CDR3 nucleotides: TGTGCCAGCAGCCCCCAGACCAGTACCGGGGAGCTGTTTTTT. The encoded protein is CASSPQTSTGELFF.

There are a few counts of this clonotype. The V call is TRBV28, the J call TRBJ2-4; perhaps TRBD2 as D (5 bases). Germline CDR1 and CDR2: MDHEN and SYDVKM. The CDR3 is 17 residues long. V dropped 3 bases and J dropped 1 base, with 16 bases sitting between them. In nucleotides, the CDR3 is TGTGCCAGCAGTTTTTTCTCCCTAGCTCGGGCCAAAAACATTCAGTACTTC. Protein product: CASSFFSLARAKNIQYF.

This clonotype has at least ten counts. The J gene is TRBJ2-7, the V gene TRBV28; 9 bases line up with TRBD1. The CDR3 consists of 15 residues. Trimming at V came to 6 bases and at J to 1 base, leaving 7 bases not matched to a gene. Germline CDR1 reads MDHEN; CDR2 reads SYDVKM. The CDR3 reads CASRTGTGSSYEQYF. Written as DNA, the CDR3 is TGTGCCAGCAGGACCGGGACAGGGAGTTCCTACGAGCAGTACTTC.

The chain uses TRBV7-6 and TRBJ2-1; the D gene is possibly TRBD1 (6 bases). Deletions cut 5 bases from V and 8 bases from J, with 10 bases between. This CDR3 spans 12 amino acids. Germline-derived CDR1 and CDR2 are SGHVS and FNYEAQ. The CDR3 bases are TGTGCCAGCAGCATGGGGGCCCATGAGCAGTTCTTC. Amino acids: CASSMGAHEQFF.

The chain joins TRBV6-2 or TRBV6-3 to TRBJ1-3; D is uncertain. Trimming left V 6 bases short and J 4 bases short, with 7 bases between. This CDR3 contains 12 residues. Germline V gene lookup returns CDR1 MNHEY and CDR2 SVGEGT. The CDR3 loop is CASRGVGNTIYF. In nucleotides, the CDR3 is TGTGCCAGCAGAGGTGTGGGAAACACCATATATTTT.